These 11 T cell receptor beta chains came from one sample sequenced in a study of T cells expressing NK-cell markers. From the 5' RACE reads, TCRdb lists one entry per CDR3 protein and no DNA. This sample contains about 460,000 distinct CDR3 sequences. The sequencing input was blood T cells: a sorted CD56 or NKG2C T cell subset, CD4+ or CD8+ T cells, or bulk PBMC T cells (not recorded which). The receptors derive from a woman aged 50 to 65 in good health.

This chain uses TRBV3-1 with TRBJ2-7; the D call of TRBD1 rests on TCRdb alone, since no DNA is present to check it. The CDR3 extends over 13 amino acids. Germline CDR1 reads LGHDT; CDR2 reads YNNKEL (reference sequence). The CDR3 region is CASSHRERYEQYF.

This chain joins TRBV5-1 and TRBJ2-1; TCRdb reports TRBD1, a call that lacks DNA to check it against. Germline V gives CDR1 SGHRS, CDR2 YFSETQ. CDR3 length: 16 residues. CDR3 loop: CASSLRQSSSYNEQFF.

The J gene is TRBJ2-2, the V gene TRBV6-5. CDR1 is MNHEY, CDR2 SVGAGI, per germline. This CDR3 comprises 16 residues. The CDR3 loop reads CASSYSLYSDTGELFF.

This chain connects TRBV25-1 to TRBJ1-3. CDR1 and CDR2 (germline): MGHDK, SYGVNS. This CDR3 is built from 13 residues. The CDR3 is CASSLVSGNTIYF.

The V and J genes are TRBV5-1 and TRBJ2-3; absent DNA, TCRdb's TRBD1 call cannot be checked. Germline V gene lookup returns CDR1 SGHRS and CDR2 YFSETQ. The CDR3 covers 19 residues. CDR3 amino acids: CASSLNRAGGRSKTDTQYF.

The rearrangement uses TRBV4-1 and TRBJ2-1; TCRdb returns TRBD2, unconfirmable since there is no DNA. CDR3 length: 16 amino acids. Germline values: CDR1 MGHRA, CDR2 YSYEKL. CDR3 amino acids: CASSQYPGLAGSEQFF.

CDR3 sequence: CASSYTYHRDSLYNEQFF. J is TRBJ2-1 and V is TRBV5-8; no DNA is available, so the TRBD1 call from TCRdb remains unchecked. This CDR3 is built from 18 residues. Germline loops: CDR1 SGHTS, CDR2 YDEGEE.

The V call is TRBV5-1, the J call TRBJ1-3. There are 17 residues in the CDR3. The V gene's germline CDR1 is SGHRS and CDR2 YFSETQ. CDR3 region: CASSLSGTDQGRNTIYF.

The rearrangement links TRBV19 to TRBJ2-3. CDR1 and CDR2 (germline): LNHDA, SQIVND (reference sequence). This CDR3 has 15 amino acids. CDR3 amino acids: CASSRPEELTDTQYF.

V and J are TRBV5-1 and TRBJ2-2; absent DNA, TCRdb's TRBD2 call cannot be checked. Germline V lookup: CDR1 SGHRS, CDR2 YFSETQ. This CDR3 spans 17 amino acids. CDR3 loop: CASSLISTGANGGELFF.

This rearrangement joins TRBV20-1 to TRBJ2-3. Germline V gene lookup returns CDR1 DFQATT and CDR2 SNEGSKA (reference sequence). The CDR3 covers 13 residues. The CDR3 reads CSARTFSTDTQYF.